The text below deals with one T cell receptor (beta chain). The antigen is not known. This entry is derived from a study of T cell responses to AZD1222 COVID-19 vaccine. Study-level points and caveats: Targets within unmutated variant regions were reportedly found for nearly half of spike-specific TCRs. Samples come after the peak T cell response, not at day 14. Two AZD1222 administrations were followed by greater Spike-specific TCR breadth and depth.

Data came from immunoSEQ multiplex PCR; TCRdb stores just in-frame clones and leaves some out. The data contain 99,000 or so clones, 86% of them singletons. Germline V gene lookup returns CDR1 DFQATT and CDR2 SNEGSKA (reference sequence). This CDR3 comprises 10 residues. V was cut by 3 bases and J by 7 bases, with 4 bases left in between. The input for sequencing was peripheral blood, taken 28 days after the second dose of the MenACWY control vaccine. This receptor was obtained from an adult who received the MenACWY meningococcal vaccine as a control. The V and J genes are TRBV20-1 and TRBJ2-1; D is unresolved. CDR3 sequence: CSASVNEQFF. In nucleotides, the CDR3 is TGCAGTGCTAGCGTTAATGAGCAGTTCTTC.